Presented here are 19 T cell receptor beta chains from one specimen sequenced in a study of T-cell reconstitution after alpha-beta-depleted transplantation in children. A TCRbeta library incorporating unique molecular identifiers was prepared. Each CDR3 protein is one row after TCRdb ran MiXCR on the PCR reads. The sample contains about 230,000 distinct CDR3 sequences, approximately 11% of which appear only once. The material sequenced was PBMCs, taken before TCRalphabeta/CD19-depleted stem cell transplant. The source of these receptors is a child less than two years old with acute myeloid leukemia, due to receive a stem cell transplant.

A word on this clonotype: A much larger clone is a single base away; this may be a read error. This sequence joins TRBV11-3 and TRBJ2-7; D gene unclear. The V end was cut by 7 bases, the J end by 3 bases, with 13 bases between. Germline CDR1 SGHNT, CDR2 YENEEA. The CDR3 totals 13 residues. The DNA of the CDR3 is TGTGCCAGCAACTCAAAGCCGGGCTACGAGCAGTACTTC. Translating it yields CASNSKPGYEQYF. Full variable domain (outside the CDR3, taken from reference TRBV11-3 and TRBJ2-7): EAGVVQSPRYKIIEKKQPVAFWCNPISGHNTLYWYLQNLGQGPELLIRYENEEAVDDSQLPKDRFSAERLKGVDSTLKIQPAELGDSAVYLCASNSKPGYEQYFGPGTRLTVT.

V usage is TRBV20-1 and J usage is TRBJ2-7; TRBD2 agrees at 9 bases. The CDR3 length is 15 residues. With 3 bases clipped from V and 5 bases from J, the junction kept 11 bases outside the gene matches. The V gene's germline CDR1 is DFQATT and CDR2 SNEGSKA (reference sequence). The CDR3 DNA follows: TGCAGTGCTAGGTCCGGGACTAGCAGCGGCCACGAGCAGTACTTC. This translates into CSARSGTSSGHEQYF.

The chain joins TRBV12-5 to TRBJ2-5; weak D call: TRBD1 (5 bases). This CDR3 comprises 13 residues. V was clipped by 9 bases and J by 4 bases, with 15 bases between them. The germline V gene has CDR1 LGHNT and CDR2 FRNRAP. The CDR3 reads CASQTDTSETQYF. In DNA, the CDR3 is TGTGCTAGCCAGACGGACACTTCAGAGACCCAGTACTTC.

This clonotype was detected ten times or more. The chain couples TRBV7-2 to TRBJ2-3; the match to TRBD2 covers 7 bases. Trimming at V came to 1 base and at J to 2 bases, leaving 3 bases not matched to a gene. Per the germline V gene, CDR1 is SGHTA and CDR2 is FQGNSA. The CDR3 covers 15 residues. This chain's CDR3 is CASSLGAGVTDTQYF. The CDR3 DNA follows: TGTGCCAGCAGCTTAGGGGCGGGAGTCACAGATACGCAGTATTTT.

The chain has TRBV7-9 and TRBJ1-5; D remains ambiguous. CDR3 length equals 13 residues. V shed 8 bases and J shed 7 bases, with 15 bases lying between them. Looked up from germline, CDR1 is SEHNR and CDR2 is FQNEAQ (reference sequence). In DNA, the CDR3 is TGTGCCAGCGGTTTAGAGGGCGGGCAGCCCCAGCATTTT. Translation gives CASGLEGGQPQHF.

This clonotype was recorded at least ten times. The chain joins TRBV3-1 to TRBJ2-2; weak D call: TRBD2 (5 bases). This CDR3 is built from 14 residues. Germline V lookup: CDR1 LGHDT, CDR2 YNNKEL (reference sequence). The V gene lost 1 base and the J gene lost 6 bases, with 9 bases spanning the gap. DNA of the CDR3: TGTGCCAGCAGCCAAGTTAAGAGGGCCGGGGAGCTGTTTTTT. Amino acids: CASSQVKRAGELFF.

This clonotype was seen ten or more times. The V call is TRBV11-3, the J call TRBJ1-2, with D maybe TRBD1 (6 bases). The CDR3 loop spans 13 amino acids. V shed 5 bases and J shed 2 bases, with 9 bases lying between them. Germline CDR1 and CDR2: SGHNT and YENEEA. The CDR3 region is CASSRDTNYGYTF. The DNA of the CDR3 is TGTGCCAGCAGCCGGGACACCAACTATGGCTACACCTTC. Full variable domain (remainder filled in from reference TRBV11-3 and TRBJ1-2): EAGVVQSPRYKIIEKKQPVAFWCNPISGHNTLYWYLQNLGQGPELLIRYENEEAVDDSQLPKDRFSAERLKGVDSTLKIQPAELGDSAVYLCASSRDTNYGYTFGSGTRLTVV.

This clonotype was seen repeatedly, ten times or more. V and J are TRBV3-1 and TRBJ1-1; maybe TRBD1 (6 bases). CDR3 length equals 15 residues. Deletions cut 0 bases from V and 8 bases from J, with 16 bases between. Germline lookup yields CDR1 LGHDT and CDR2 YNNKEL (reference sequence). The chain's CDR3 is CASSQEHWTEREAFF. CDR3 coding DNA: TGTGCCAGCAGCCAAGAGCACTGGACAGAGCGAGAAGCTTTCTTT.

In its sample, this clonotype was seen many times. V gene TRBV25-1 combines with J gene TRBJ1-2; possible D gene TRBD1, 6 bases. The CDR3 has 13 amino acids. Germline CDR1 reads MGHDK; CDR2 reads SYGVNS. V was cut by 2 bases and J by 5 bases, with 9 bases left in between. This CDR3 is CASSEGGAYGYTF. The CDR3 DNA follows: TGTGCCAGCAGTGAAGGGGGCGCTTATGGCTACACCTTC.

This clonotype was picked up many times. The chain joins TRBV7-6 to TRBJ1-3; maybe TRBD1 (5 bases). This CDR3 has 16 residues. Trimming left V 2 bases short and J 0 bases short, with 11 bases between. Germline V CDR1 and CDR2: SGHVS, FNYEAQ. The CDR3 spells CASSLQEGSSGNTIYF. The CDR3 bases are TGTGCCAGCAGCTTACAGGAGGGGAGCTCTGGAAACACCATATATTTT.

This chain uses TRBV3-1 with TRBJ2-3; 10 bases map to TRBD1. The CDR3 is made up of 17 amino acids. Losses at the gene ends were 11 bases for V and 6 bases for J; bases not matched to a gene: 20. Germline V gene data show CDR1 as LGHDT and CDR2 as YNNKEL (reference sequence). Written as DNA, the CDR3 is TGTGCCTGCTCCAAAGGATTTCCGGGACAGGGGCCTGATACGCAGTATTTT. Residues: CACSKGFPGQGPDTQYF.

This clonotype was detected ten times or more. This chain joins TRBV25-1 and TRBJ2-3; no definite D call. The germline V gene encodes CDR1 MGHDK and CDR2 SYGVNS. This CDR3 contains 15 residues. Deletions cut 4 bases from V and 0 bases from J, with 11 bases between. CDR3 in amino acids: CASSALPGSTDTQYF. CDR3 bases: TGTGCCAGCAGTGCCCTGCCCGGCAGCACAGATACGCAGTATTTT. Variable domain in full (rest from reference TRBV25-1 and TRBJ2-3): EADIYQTPRYLVIGTGKKITLECSQTMGHDKMYWYQQDPGMELHLIHYSYGVNSTEKGDLSSESTVSRIRTEHFPLTLESARPSHTSQYLCASSALPGSTDTQYFGPGTRLTVL.

Many counts were recorded for this clonotype. The CDR3: CASSLYEGDTQYF. CDR3 nucleotide sequence: TGTGCCAGCAGCTTGTATGAGGGGGATACGCAGTATTTT. V and J are TRBV5-6 and TRBJ2-3; tentatively, D is TRBD1 or TRBD2 (5 bases each). Trimming stripped 1 base from V and 6 bases from J, with 9 bases between. From germline, CDR1 is SGHDT and CDR2 YYEEEE. There are 13 residues in the CDR3.

This clonotype was observed many times. The chain combines TRBV7-8 with TRBJ2-7; D is unclear. Germline CDR1 reads SGHVS; CDR2 reads FQNEAQ. The length of the CDR3 is 14 residues. V was trimmed by 2 bases and J by 4 bases, leaving 12 bases between them. The CDR3 DNA is TGTGCCAGCAGCTTAAACTCCCAGGCTTACGAGCAGTACTTC. Its protein product is CASSLNSQAYEQYF.

The sample holds many counts of this clonotype. CDR3: CASSYQGFPEAFF. DNA for the CDR3: TGTGCCAGCAGCTATCAGGGGTTCCCTGAAGCTTTCTTT. The rearrangement uses TRBV5-4 and TRBJ1-1, with a possible D match to TRBD1 (6 bases). Deletions cut 3 bases from V and 6 bases from J, with 12 bases between. The CDR3 is 13 amino acids. CDR1 and CDR2 from the germline V gene are SGHNT and YYREEE (reference sequence).

In its sample, this clonotype was seen a few times. The gene calls are TRBV2 and TRBJ2-7, with 7 nucleotides matching TRBD1. Germline CDR1 is SNHLY and CDR2 is FYNNEI. The CDR3 sequence is 15 residues long. V lost 6 bases, J lost 0 bases, and 8 bases stayed unmatched. This CDR3 reads CASRTQGPRSYEQYF. CDR3 coding DNA: TGTGCCAGCAGGACACAGGGGCCTCGCTCCTACGAGCAGTACTTC.

The V gene is TRBV7-9, the J gene TRBJ2-3; D call uncertain. Germline assignment: CDR1 SEHNR and CDR2 FQNEAQ (reference sequence). The CDR3 totals 12 residues. V lost 3 bases and J 5 bases, leaving 6 bases between the germline ends. The CDR3: CASSLHGDTQYF. In DNA, the CDR3 is TGTGCCAGCAGCTTGCACGGAGATACGCAGTATTTT.

About this clonotype itself: A read error may be the cause here, since a much bigger clone is one base away. The rearrangement joins TRBV6-1 to TRBJ1-1; 7 bases are a match to TRBD1. This CDR3 is 14 amino acids long. From germline, CDR1 is MNHNS and CDR2 SASEGT. The CDR3 region has the DNA TGTGCCAGCACTAGGCAGGGGGGGAACACTGAAGCTTCCTTT. Its translation is CASTRQGGNTEASF.

This clonotype was counted at least ten times. The chain joins TRBV7-8 to TRBJ2-1; no definite D call. Trimming left V 2 bases short and J 10 bases short, with 12 bases between. The CDR3 contains 13 residues. CDR1 and CDR2 (germline): SGHVS, FQNEAQ. CDR3 coding DNA: TGTGCCAGCAGCTTAAGAAGGAGAGACGAGCAGTTCTTC. This codes for CASSLRRRDEQFF.